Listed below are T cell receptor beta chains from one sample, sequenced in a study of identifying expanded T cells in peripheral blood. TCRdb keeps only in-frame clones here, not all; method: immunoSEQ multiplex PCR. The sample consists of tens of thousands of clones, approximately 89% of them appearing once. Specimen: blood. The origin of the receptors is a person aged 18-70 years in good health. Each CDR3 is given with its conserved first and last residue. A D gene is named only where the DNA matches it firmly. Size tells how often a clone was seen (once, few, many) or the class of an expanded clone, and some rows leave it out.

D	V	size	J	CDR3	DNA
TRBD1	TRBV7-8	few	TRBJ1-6	CASSLVTGANSPLHF	TGTGCCAGCAGCTTAGTGACAGGGGCTAATTCACCCCTCCACTTT
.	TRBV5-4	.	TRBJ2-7	CASSSDYYEQYF	TGTGCCAGCAGCTCGGACTACTACGAGCAGTACTTC
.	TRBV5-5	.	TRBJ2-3	CASSLVERSTDTQYF	TGTGCCAGCAGCTTGGTAGAGCGGAGCACAGATACGCAGTATTTT
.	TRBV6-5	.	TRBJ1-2	CASSYSRGGYGYTF	TGTGCCAGCAGTTACTCGAGGGGAGGATATGGCTACACCTTC
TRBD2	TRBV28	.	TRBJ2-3	CASGAGGNPADTQYF	TGTGCCAGCGGAGCGGGGGGCAACCCCGCAGATACGCAGTATTTT
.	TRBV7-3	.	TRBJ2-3	CASSPPSTDTQYF	TGTGCCAGCAGCCCTCCTAGCACAGATACGCAGTATTTT
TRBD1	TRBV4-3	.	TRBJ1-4	CASSGQGAHDEKLFF	TGCGCCAGCAGCGGACAGGGGGCGCATGATGAAAAACTGTTTTTT
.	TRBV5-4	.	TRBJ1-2	CASSLVGRGNYGYTF	TGTGCCAGCAGCTTGGTCGGCAGGGGTAACTATGGCTACACCTTC
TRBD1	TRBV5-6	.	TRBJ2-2	CASRGDRVAGELFF	TGTGCCAGCAGAGGGGACAGGGTGGCCGGGGAGCTGTTTTTT
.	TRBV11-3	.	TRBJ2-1	CASSLGAGTHEQFF	TGTGCCAGCAGCTTAGGTGCAGGGACCCATGAGCAGTTCTTC
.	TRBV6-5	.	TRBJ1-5	CASRPAGASPWAQHF	TGTGCCAGCAGGCCCGCCGGGGCATCCCCTTGGGCCCAGCATTTT
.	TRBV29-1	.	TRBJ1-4	CSARTVPFNEKLFF	TGCAGCGCCCGGACAGTCCCATTTAATGAAAAACTGTTTTTT
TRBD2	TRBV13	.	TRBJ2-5	CASSLEGLAKQETQYF	TGTGCCAGCAGCTTAGAGGGACTAGCGAAGCAAGAGACCCAGTACTTC
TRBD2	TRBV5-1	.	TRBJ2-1	CASSLASGEEQFF	TGCGCCAGCAGCTTGGCAAGCGGGGAGGAGCAGTTCTTC
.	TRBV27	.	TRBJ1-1	CASSLGFITEAFF	TGTGCCAGCAGTTTGGGGTTTATCACTGAAGCTTTCTTT
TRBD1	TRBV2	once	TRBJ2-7	CARSWTGGVGAAYEQYF	TGTGCCAGAAGCTGGACAGGGGGTGTGGGAGCAGCCTACGAGCAGTACTTC
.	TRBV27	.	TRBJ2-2	CASSLIGAGELFF	TGTGCCAGCAGTTTAATTGGCGCCGGGGAGCTGTTTTTT
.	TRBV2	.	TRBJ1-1	CASSPIMATGLAEAFF	TGTGCCAGCAGTCCCATTATGGCCACAGGGTTGGCTGAAGCTTTCTTT
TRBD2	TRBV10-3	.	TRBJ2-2	CAISSGLAGEAGELFF	TGTGCCATCAGCTCGGGACTAGCGGGGGAGGCCGGGGAGCTGTTTTTT
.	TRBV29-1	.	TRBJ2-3	CSVGGATDTQYF	TGCAGCGTTGGAGGGGCCACAGATACGCAGTATTTT
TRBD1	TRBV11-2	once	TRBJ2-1	CASSLDRGRYNEQFF	TGTGCCAGCAGCTTAGACAGGGGGCGTTACAATGAGCAGTTCTTC
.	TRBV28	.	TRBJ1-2	CASSSTAELNYGYTF	TGTGCCAGCAGTTCGACGGCCGAATTAAACTATGGCTACACCTTC
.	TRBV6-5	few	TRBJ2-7	CASSVREPNEQYF	TGTGCCAGCAGTGTTCGGGAGCCCAACGAGCAGTACTTC
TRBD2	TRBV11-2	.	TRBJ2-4	CASSPFSGSYIQYF	TGTGCCAGCAGCCCCTTTAGCGGGAGTTACATTCAGTACTTC
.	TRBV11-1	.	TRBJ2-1	CASSRLENLEQFF	TGTGCCAGCAGCCGACTGGAGAATCTTGAGCAGTTCTTC